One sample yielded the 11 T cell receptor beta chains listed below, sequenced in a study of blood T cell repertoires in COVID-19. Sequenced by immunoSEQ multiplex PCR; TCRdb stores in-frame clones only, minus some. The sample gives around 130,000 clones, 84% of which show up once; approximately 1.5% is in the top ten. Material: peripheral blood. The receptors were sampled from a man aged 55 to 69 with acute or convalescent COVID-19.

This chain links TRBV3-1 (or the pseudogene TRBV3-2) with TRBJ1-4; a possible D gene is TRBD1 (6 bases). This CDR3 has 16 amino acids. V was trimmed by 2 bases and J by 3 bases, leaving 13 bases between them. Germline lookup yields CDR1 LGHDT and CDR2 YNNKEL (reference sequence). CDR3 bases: TGTGCCAGCAGCCAAAACGGGGGGCTTCCTAATGAAAAACTGTTTTTT. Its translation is CASSQNGGLPNEKLFF.

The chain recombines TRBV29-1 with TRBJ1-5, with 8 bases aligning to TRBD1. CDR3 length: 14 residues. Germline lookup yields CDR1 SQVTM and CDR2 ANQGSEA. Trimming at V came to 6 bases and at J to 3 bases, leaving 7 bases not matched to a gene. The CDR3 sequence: CSVAGTGFNQPQHF. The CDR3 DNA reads TGCAGCGTAGCCGGGACAGGCTTCAATCAGCCCCAGCATTTT.

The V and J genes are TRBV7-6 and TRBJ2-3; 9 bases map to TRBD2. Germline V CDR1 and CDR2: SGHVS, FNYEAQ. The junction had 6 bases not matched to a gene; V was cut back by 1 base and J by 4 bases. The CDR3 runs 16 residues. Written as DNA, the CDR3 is TGTGCCAGCAGCTTAGGGGCGGGGGGGACGTCAGATACGCAGTATTTT. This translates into CASSLGAGGTSDTQYF.

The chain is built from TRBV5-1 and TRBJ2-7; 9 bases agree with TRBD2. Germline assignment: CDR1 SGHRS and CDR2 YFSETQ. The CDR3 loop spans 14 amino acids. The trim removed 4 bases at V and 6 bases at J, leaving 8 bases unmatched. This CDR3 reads CASSPGTSQLEQYF. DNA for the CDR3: TGCGCCAGCAGCCCTGGGACTAGCCAACTCGAGCAGTACTTC.

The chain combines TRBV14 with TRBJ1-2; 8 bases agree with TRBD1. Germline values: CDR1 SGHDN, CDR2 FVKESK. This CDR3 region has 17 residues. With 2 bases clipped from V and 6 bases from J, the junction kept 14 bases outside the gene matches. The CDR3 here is CASSQHIYGQGEDGYTF. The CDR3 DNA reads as TGTGCCAGCAGCCAACACATATACGGACAGGGAGAGGATGGCTACACCTTC. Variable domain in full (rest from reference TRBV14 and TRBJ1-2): EAGVTQFPSHSVIEKGQTVTLRCDPISGHDNLYWYRRVMGKEIKFLLHFVKESKQDESGMPNNRFLAERTGGTYSTLKVQPAELEDSGVYFCASSQHIYGQGEDGYTFGSGTRLTVV.

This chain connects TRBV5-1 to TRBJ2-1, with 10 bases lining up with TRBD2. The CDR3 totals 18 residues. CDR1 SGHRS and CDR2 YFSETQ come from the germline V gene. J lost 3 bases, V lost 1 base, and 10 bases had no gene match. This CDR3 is CASSLSASSGGGYNEQFF. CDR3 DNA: TGCGCCAGCAGCTTGAGCGCGTCTAGCGGGGGAGGCTACAATGAGCAGTTCTTC.

DNA for the CDR3: TGTGCCAGCAGTTCGATCGGGTCCGAGCAGTACTTC. Translating gives CASSSIGSEQYF. The rearrangement joins TRBV6-5 to TRBJ2-7; no clear D. The CDR3 is made up of 12 amino acids. V was clipped by 4 bases and J by 6 bases, with 10 bases between them. Germline V gene data show CDR1 as MNHEY and CDR2 as SVGAGI.

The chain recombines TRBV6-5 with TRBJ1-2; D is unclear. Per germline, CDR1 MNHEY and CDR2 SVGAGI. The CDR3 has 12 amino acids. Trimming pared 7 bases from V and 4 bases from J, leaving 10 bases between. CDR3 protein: CASTMTGYGYTF. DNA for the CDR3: TGTGCCAGCACCATGACGGGCTATGGCTACACCTTC.

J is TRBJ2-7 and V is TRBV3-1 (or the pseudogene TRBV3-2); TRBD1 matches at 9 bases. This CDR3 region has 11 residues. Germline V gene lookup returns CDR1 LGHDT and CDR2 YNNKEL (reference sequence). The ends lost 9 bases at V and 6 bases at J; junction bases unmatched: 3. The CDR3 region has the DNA TGTGCCAGTATACAGGGGGCCGAGCAGTACTTC. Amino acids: CASIQGAEQYF.

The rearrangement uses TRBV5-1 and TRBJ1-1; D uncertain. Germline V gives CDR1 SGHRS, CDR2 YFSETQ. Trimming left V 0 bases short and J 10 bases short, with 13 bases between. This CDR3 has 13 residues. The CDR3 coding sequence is TGCGCCAGCAGCTTGGTAGCCCTTGAGGGAGCTTTCTTT. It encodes CASSLVALEGAFF.

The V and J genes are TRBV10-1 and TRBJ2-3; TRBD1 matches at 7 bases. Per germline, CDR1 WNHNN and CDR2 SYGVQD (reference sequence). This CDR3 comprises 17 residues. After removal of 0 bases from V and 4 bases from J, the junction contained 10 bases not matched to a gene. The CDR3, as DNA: TGCGCCAGCAGTGAGTCTAACGGACAGGCACAAGCAGATACGCAGTATTTT. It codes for CASSESNGQAQADTQYF.